The 15 T cell receptor beta chains below come from one sample, sequenced in a study of blood T cell repertoires in COVID-19. Sequencing used immunoSEQ multiplex PCR; TCRdb keeps in-frame clones, though not all of them. The table lists 350,000 to 550,000 clones, around 89% of them singletons. The specimen was peripheral blood. The receptors derive from a woman aged 25 to 39 with acute or convalescent COVID-19.

The genes are TRBV29-1 and TRBJ1-5, with D tentatively TRBD1 (5 bases). There are 14 residues in the CDR3. V was shortened by 6 bases and J by 3 bases, with 15 bases between the two germline ends. The germline V gene encodes CDR1 SQVTM and CDR2 ANQGSEA. This chain's CDR3 is CSVRGTDFNQPQHF. The CDR3 region has the DNA TGCAGCGTACGGGGGACCGACTTCAATCAGCCCCAGCATTTT.

This chain joins TRBV6-5 and TRBJ1-4, with 8 bases identical to TRBD1. This CDR3 is built from 15 residues. The J segment lost 4 bases and the V segment lost 6 bases, leaving 7 bases of the junction unmatched. The germline gives CDR1 MNHEY, CDR2 SVGAGI. Written as DNA, the CDR3 is TGTGCCAGCAGACCTCAGGGGGCGGGTAATGAAAAACTGTTTTTT. This gives the protein CASRPQGAGNEKLFF.

The V and J genes are TRBV27 and TRBJ1-2; perhaps TRBD1 as D (6 bases). Trimming shortened V by 4 bases and J by 1 base, and 16 bases separated the two germline ends. The CDR3 has 16 amino acids. Germline CDR1 and CDR2: MNHEY and SMNVEV (reference sequence). CDR3 sequence: CASSSRTEEYNYGYTF. The CDR3 DNA follows: TGTGCCAGCAGTTCCCGGACAGAAGAATATAACTATGGCTACACCTTC.

The rearrangement uses TRBV5-1 and TRBJ2-1; possibly TRBD2 for D (7 bases). Germline-derived CDR1 and CDR2 are SGHRS and YFSETQ. V was trimmed by 0 bases and J by 3 bases, leaving 10 bases between them. The CDR3 totals 15 residues. CDR3 residues: CASSLERGGYNEQFF. The CDR3 DNA is TGCGCCAGCAGCTTGGAGAGGGGGGGCTACAATGAGCAGTTCTTC.

Details on this clone: The same CDR3 arises from other DNA sequences in this sample as well. V usage is TRBV6-1 and J usage is TRBJ1-5; D gene unclear. CDR1 and CDR2 from the germline V gene are MNHNS and SASEGT. The CDR3 has 13 residues. V lost 2 bases, J lost 2 bases, and 4 bases lay in between. The CDR3 here is CASSEQGNQPQHF. In DNA form, the CDR3 reads TGTGCCAGCAGTGAACAGGGCAATCAGCCCCAGCATTTT.

V usage is TRBV9 and J usage is TRBJ1-3, with TRBD1 matching 11 bases. V lost 3 bases to trimming and J lost 4 bases; unmatched junction nucleotides: 3. The CDR3 is 15 residues long. Germline lookup yields CDR1 SGDLS and CDR2 YYNGEE. For the CDR3, the DNA is TGTGCCAGCAGCGGGGACAGGGGGATCGGAAACACCATATATTTT. Its protein product is CASSGDRGIGNTIYF.

This clone was seen only once. This sequence joins TRBV5-1 and TRBJ2-2, with TRBD2 identical over 8 bases. The germline gives CDR1 SGHRS, CDR2 YFSETQ. This CDR3 contains 16 residues. V dropped 2 bases and J dropped 1; count of bases not matched to a gene: 4. In DNA, the CDR3 is TGCGCCAGCAGCTTTATAGCGGGGTTGAACACCGGGGAGCTGTTTTTT. The encoded protein is CASSFIAGLNTGELFF.

This clone was detected a few times. The V and J genes are TRBV2 and TRBJ1-5; TRBD1 matches at 9 bases. CDR1 SNHLY and CDR2 FYNNEI come from the germline V gene. This CDR3 has 16 amino acids. V was pared by 1 base and J by 0 bases, with 1 base of the junction left unmatched. CDR3 region: CASSEGTGDSNQPQHF. For the CDR3, the DNA is TGTGCCAGCAGTGAAGGGACAGGGGATAGCAATCAGCCCCAGCATTTT.

V usage is TRBV27 and J usage is TRBJ2-7, with 12 bases that match TRBD1. V lost 3 bases and J lost 4; bases outside the gene matches: 7. Germline lookup yields CDR1 MNHEY and CDR2 SMNVEV (reference sequence). CDR3 length: 16 residues. This CDR3 is CASSLKSGQGAYEQYF. DNA of the CDR3: TGTGCCAGCAGTTTGAAGTCGGGACAGGGGGCTTACGAGCAGTACTTC.

The chain combines TRBV18 with TRBJ2-5; 9 nucleotides match TRBD1. Germline-derived CDR1 and CDR2 are KGHSH and LQKENI. With 3 bases clipped from V and 5 bases from J, the junction kept 7 bases outside the gene matches. This CDR3 has 15 residues. This CDR3 is CASSPRTGGAETQYF. For the CDR3, the DNA is TGTGCCAGCTCACCTCGTACAGGGGGCGCGGAGACCCAGTACTTC.

The gene calls are TRBV5-1 and TRBJ1-6; TRBD1 agrees at 9 bases. This CDR3 has 17 residues. J was trimmed by 13 bases and V by 1 base; bases with no gene match: 15. The germline V gene encodes CDR1 SGHRS and CDR2 YFSETQ. The CDR3 DNA is TGCGCCAGCAGCTTGATTGAAAGTAGGACAGGGGAAATCCCCCTCCACTTT. This codes for CASSLIESRTGEIPLHF.

The chain combines TRBV9 with TRBJ1-4; D is possibly TRBD1 (6 bases). This CDR3 comprises 14 residues. With 4 bases removed from V and 2 bases from J, the gap between germline ends came to 9 bases. CDR1 and CDR2 (germline): SGDLS, YYNGEE. As DNA, the CDR3 is TGTGCCAGCAGCCAACAGGGTACTAATGAAAAACTGTTTTTT. It codes for CASSQQGTNEKLFF.

The V gene is TRBV28, the J gene TRBJ1-4, with unresolved D. The V gene's germline CDR1 is MDHEN and CDR2 SYDVKM. The CDR3 spans 15 residues. Trimming pared 5 bases from V and 4 bases from J, leaving 14 bases between. The CDR3 DNA reads TGTGCCAGCAGTGCTGGGCTATTGAATAATGAAAAACTGTTTTTT. Amino acid sequence: CASSAGLLNNEKLFF. Drawing the rest from reference TRBV28 and TRBJ1-4, the complete variable domain is DVKVTQSSRYLVKRTGEKVFLECVQDMDHENMFWYRQDPGLGLRLIYFSYDVKMKEKGDIPEGYSVSREKKERFSLILESASTNQTSMYLCASSAGLLNNEKLFFGSGTQLSVL.

The chain joins TRBV13 to TRBJ2-5; possible D gene TRBD1, 5 bases. V dropped 6 bases and J dropped 2 bases, with 13 bases sitting between them. The length of the CDR3 is 14 residues. CDR1 is PRHDT and CDR2 is FYEKMQ in the germline V gene (reference sequence). The CDR3 loop is CASSPSGPQETQYF. The CDR3 DNA sequence: TGTGCCAGCAGTCCATCAGGGCCGCAAGAGACCCAGTACTTC.

This rearrangement joins TRBV6-1 to TRBJ2-2, with D unresolved. The CDR3 is made up of 11 amino acids. Trimming cost V 1 base and J 15 bases, with 9 bases left between them. Germline loops: CDR1 MNHNS, CDR2 SASEGT. CDR3 protein: CASSEGPRMFF. CDR3 nucleotide sequence: TGTGCCAGCAGTGAAGGGCCAAGAATGTTTTTT.